A single sample gave rise to the 2 T cell receptor beta chains below, sequenced in a study of T-cell memory formation after mild COVID-19. Using its own MiXCR run on the 5' RACE reads, TCRdb lists one record per CDR3 protein. The sample has about 400,000 distinct CDR3 sequences; about a sixth are singletons. The source material was PBMCs or a T cell subset sorted from them (not recorded which). The receptors derive from a man aged 18 to 30 who had mild COVID-19 (a few samples of this study predate the infection). Cell type and time point are not known.

Ten or more counts support this clonotype. The chain joins TRBV24-1 to TRBJ2-3; unclear D gene. Germline loops: CDR1 KGHDR, CDR2 SFDVKD. The CDR3 spans 16 residues. Trimming left V 4 bases short and J 5 bases short, with 18 bases between. CDR3: CATSDNLGGSGDTQYF. The DNA of the CDR3 is TGTGCCACCAGTGACAATCTAGGTGGGTCGGGAGATACGCAGTATTTT.

This sequence joins TRBV15 and TRBJ2-1; TRBD2 matches at 10 bases. V shed 5 bases, J shed 7 bases, and the junction held 8 bases outside the gene matches. This CDR3 contains 15 residues. Germline CDR1 LNHNV, CDR2 YYDKDF (reference sequence). In DNA, the CDR3 is TGTGCCACCAGCCTAGTACTAGCGGGGTCAAATGAGCAGTTCTTC. Protein sequence: CATSLVLAGSNEQFF. The full variable domain, its missing parts supplied by reference TRBV15 and TRBJ2-1, is DAMVIQNPRYQVTQFGKPVTLSCSQTLNHNVMYWYQQKSSQAPKLLFHYYDKDFNNEADTPDNFQSRRPNTSFCFLDIRSPGLGDTAMYLCATSLVLAGSNEQFFGPGTRLTVL.